In its sample, the clone carrying this TCR beta chain was seen many times. The target antigen is unknown. Germline CDR1 LNHDA, CDR2 SQIVND (reference sequence). There are 11 residues in the CDR3. V lost 10 bases and J 14 bases, leaving 17 bases between the germline ends. The sample is drawn from a study of CD8 T cells in ankylosing spondylitis. Whole-study results and caveats: Reported data indicate significant enrichment of disease-linked clones within matched ankylosing spondylitis synovial fluid. Peripheral blood samples showed relatively rare disease-linked clones, and these clones were CD8+. Some of these motif variants have turned up before, in reports on reactive arthritis synovial fluid and blood. For ankylosing spondylitis blood, a TCR beta motif of roughly 8 highly homologous variants appeared characteristic.

MiXCR, run by TCRdb on the 5' RACE reads, gives a single entry per CDR3 protein. The sample lists 190,000 or so distinct CDR3 sequences, more than 10% occurring once. The source is a male donor with ankylosing spondylitis or in good health (not recorded which). Sequencing was performed on blood, either unsorted or a sorted T cell fraction (not recorded which). The chain recombines TRBV19 with TRBJ1-4; D unclear. This chain's CDR3 is CATTMGLGLFF. CDR3 nucleotides: TGTGCCACCACTATGGGCCTAGGGCTGTTTTTT.